This TCR beta chain was sequenced during a study of T cell repertoires in cytomegalovirus infection. Across the study: Public TCR beta signatures marked donors with CMV infection and the matching HLA.

TCRdb passed the reads through MiXCR, listing each CDR3 protein once. This sample has about 230,000 distinct CDR3 sequences, with under 25% found just once. The sequence derives from a human donor in good health (CMV status not recorded). Some clones in this sample may be carry-over from other donors' samples. Sequencing input: CD8+ T cells from PBMCs.

The chain's CDR3 is CASTLFDSYEQYF. The CDR3 region has the DNA TGTGCCAGCACCCTATTCGACAGTTACGAGCAGTACTTC. The V gene is TRBV12-3 or TRBV12-4, the J gene TRBJ2-7; perhaps TRBD1 as D (5 bases). Between the trimmed V and J ends, which lost 7 bases and 4 bases, there was a span of 14 bases. This CDR3 has 13 amino acids.